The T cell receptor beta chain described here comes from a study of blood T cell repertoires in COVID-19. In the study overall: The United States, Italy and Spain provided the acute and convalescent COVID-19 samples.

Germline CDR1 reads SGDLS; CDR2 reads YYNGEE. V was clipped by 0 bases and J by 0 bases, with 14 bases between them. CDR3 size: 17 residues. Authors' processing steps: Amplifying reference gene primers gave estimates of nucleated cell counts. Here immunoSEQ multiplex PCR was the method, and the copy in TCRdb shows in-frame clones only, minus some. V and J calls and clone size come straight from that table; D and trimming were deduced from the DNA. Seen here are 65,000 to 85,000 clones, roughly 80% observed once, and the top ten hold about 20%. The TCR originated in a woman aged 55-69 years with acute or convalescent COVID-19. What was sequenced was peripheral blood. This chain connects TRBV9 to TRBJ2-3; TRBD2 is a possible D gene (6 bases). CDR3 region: CASSVGVAATSTDTQYF. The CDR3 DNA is TGTGCCAGCAGCGTAGGTGTAGCGGCTACTAGCACAGATACGCAGTATTTT.